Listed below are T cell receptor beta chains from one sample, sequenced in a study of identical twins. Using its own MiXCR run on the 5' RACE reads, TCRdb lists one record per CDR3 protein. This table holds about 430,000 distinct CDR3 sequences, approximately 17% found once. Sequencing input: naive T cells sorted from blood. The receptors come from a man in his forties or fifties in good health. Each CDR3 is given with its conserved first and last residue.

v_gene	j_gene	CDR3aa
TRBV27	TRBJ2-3	CASSLKSPSTDTQYF
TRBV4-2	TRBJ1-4	CASSPVQGVTNEKLFF
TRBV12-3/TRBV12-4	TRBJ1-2	CASSQGQGAFSFGYTF
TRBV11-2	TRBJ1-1	CASSPALGTEAFF
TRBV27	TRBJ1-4	CASSLGYRGAEKLFF
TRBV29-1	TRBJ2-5	CSVGPPSQYF
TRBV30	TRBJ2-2	CAWSQGGLAAGELFF
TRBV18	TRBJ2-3	CASSPGGHITDTQYF
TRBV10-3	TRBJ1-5	CAISDRDTYSNQPQHF
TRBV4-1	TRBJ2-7	CASSQTTGYEQYF
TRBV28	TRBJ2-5	CASSPPRSDGQETQYF
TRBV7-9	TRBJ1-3	CASSPSGQGAKGNTIYF
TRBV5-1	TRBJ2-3	CASSYRLAGADTQYF
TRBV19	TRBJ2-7	CASSIVSGVAYEQYF
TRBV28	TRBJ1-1	CASSPIGGSTEAFF
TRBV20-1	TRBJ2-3	CSAEAAMGSTDTQYF
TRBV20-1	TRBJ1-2	CSAYRPRAYGYTF
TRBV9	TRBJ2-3	CASSPSGTSRDTQYF
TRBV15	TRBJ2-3	CATSPIARSADTQYF
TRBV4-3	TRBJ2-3	CASSQDRMITDTQYF
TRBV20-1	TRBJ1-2	CSARGGYGYTF
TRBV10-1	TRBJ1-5	CASSESGVAQPQHF
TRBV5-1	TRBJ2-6	CASSATGGGSGANVLTF